This entry concerns a single TCR beta chain. The data were produced by immunoSEQ multiplex PCR, yet TCRdb's version contains in-frame clones alone and is incomplete. The sample shows 330,000 or so clones, over 80% of them seen only once. This specimen comes from a study of blood T cell repertoires in COVID-19. Study details: Samples of COVID-19 (acute and convalescent) were obtained from the United States, Italy and Spain.

From germline, CDR1 is SGDLS and CDR2 YYNGEE. The CDR3 extends over 13 amino acids. Between the trimmed V and J ends, which lost 2 bases and 3 bases, there was a span of 9 bases. The sample was PBMCs or T cells enriched from blood (not recorded which). This chain links TRBV9 with TRBJ2-7; possible D gene TRBD1, 5 bases. The receptor was isolated from a man in his thirties or forties who had recovered from COVID-19. The CDR3 region has the DNA TGTGCCAGCAGCGTCGCGACAGACTACGAGCAGTACTTC. Translation: CASSVATDYEQYF.